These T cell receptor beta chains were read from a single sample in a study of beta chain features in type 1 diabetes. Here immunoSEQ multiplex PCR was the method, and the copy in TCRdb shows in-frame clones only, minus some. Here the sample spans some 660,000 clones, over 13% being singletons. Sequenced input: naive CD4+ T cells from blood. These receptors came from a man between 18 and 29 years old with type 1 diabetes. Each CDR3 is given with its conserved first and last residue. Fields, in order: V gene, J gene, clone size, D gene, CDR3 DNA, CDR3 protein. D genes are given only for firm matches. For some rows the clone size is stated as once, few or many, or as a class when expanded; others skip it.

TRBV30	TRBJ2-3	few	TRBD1	TGTGCCTGGAGCCGGGACAGGGGGCGACCCACAGATACGCAGTATTTT	CAWSRDRGRPTDTQYF
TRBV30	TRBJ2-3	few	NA	TGTGCCTGGAGTGTACTAGGGGGGACGCAGTATTTT	CAWSVLGGTQYF
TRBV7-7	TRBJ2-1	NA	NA	TGTGCTAGCAGCGCTGGACCTCCCGGGACAAATGAGCAGTTCTTC	CASSAGPPGTNEQFF
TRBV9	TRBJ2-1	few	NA	TGTGCCAGCTCCCCTCTGCCATCGGTAGCGGACAATGAGCAGTTCTTC	CASSPLPSVADNEQFF
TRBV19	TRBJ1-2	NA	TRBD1	TGTGCCAGTATTGGACAGGACGGAGGCTACACCTTC	CASIGQDGGYTF
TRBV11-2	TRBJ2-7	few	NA	TGTGCCAGCAGTCATCTGAGGAGGCCCCTTGAGCAGTACTTC	CASSHLRRPLEQYF
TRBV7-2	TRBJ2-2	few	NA	TGTGCCAGCAGCTTCAGACAGGCTCATTCTGGGCTGTTTTTT	CASSFRQAHSGLFF
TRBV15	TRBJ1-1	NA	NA	TGTGCCACCAGCAGAGATAAAAAGGTATTCACTGAAGCTTTCTTT	CATSRDKKVFTEAFF
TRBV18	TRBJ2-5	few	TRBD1	TGTGCCAGCTCATCAAAAAAAGGCTTACACCAGGGGGTCCAAGAGACCCAGTACTTC	CASSSKKGLHQGVQETQYF
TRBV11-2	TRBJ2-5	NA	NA	TGTGCCAGCAGCCCGAGGGGGCGGGAAGGGCTTGCGGAGACCCAGTACTTC	CASSPRGREGLAETQYF
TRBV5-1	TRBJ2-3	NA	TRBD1	TGCGCCAGCAGCTTTCAGGGGGGCACAGATACGCAGTATTTT	CASSFQGGTDTQYF
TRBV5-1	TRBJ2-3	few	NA	TGCGCCAGCAGCACGGCATTGGTTACAGATACGCAGTATTTT	CASSTALVTDTQYF
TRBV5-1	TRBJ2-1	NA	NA	TGCGCCAGTTATGACAGTGTAAATGAGCAGTTCTTC	CASYDSVNEQFF
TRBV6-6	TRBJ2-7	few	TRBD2	TGTGCCAGCAGTTACTTGGCTAGCGGAGACGGGGAGCAGTACTTC	CASSYLASGDGEQYF
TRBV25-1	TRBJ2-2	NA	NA	TGTGCCAGCAGTGAAGACAAATTGTGGACCGGGGAGCTGTTTTTT	CASSEDKLWTGELFF
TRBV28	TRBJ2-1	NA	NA	TGTGCCAGCGGCGTCCTCTCCGGGGTATACAATGAGCAGTTCTTC	CASGVLSGVYNEQFF
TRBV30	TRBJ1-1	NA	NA	TGTGCCTGGATCCCGGGACACATGAACACTGAAGCTTTCTTT	CAWIPGHMNTEAFF
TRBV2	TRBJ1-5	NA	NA	TGTGCCAGCAACGGCAATAGCAATCAGCCCCAGCATTTT	CASNGNSNQPQHF
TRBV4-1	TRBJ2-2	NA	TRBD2	TGCGCCAGCAGCCACTTCAATCGAGCGGGAGGACGCGGCGGGGAGCTGTTTTTT	CASSHFNRAGGRGGELFF
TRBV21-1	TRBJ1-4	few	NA	TGTGCCAGCAGCAAAGGTTGGGACGGGAAGAATGAAAAACTGTTTTTT	CASSKGWDGKNEKLFF
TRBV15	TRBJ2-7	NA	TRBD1	TGTGCCACCAGCAGAGGGGACAGGGAATACTACGAGCAGTACTTC	CATSRGDREYYEQYF
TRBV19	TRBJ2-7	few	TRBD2	TGTGCCAGTTCCTCGGGACTAGCGGGTTACTACGAGCAGTACTTC	CASSSGLAGYYEQYF
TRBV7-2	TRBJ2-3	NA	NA	TGTGCCAGCAGCTTAGTGACTACTAGCACAGATACGCAGTATTTT	CASSLVTTSTDTQYF
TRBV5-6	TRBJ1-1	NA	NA	TGTGCCAGCGGGGGCTCTTTCACTGAAGCTTTCTTT	CASGGSFTEAFF
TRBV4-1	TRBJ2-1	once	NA	TGCGCCAGCAGCCAAGGAAGGGGGTCCTACAATGAGCAGTTCTTC	CASSQGRGSYNEQFF
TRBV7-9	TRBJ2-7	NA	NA	TGTGCCAGCAGCTTGTTAGCAACAAGGACCTACGAGCAGTACTTC	CASSLLATRTYEQYF
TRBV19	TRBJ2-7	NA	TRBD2	TGTGCCAGTAGTATGACCGGGACTAGCGGGTCGTACGAGCAGTACTTC	CASSMTGTSGSYEQYF
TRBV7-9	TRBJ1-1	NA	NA	TGTGCCAGTGTTGGGGCGGAGTACGTCACTGAAGCTTTCTTT	CASVGAEYVTEAFF